This T cell receptor beta chain came from a study of human T cells and chemical hapten exposure. Study in general: Sensitization involved placing 2% DPC onto a 2 cm by 2 cm region of upper inner arm skin.

This clonotype occurred a few times. Trimming removed 0 bases from V and 3 bases from J; junction bases left unmatched: 10. CDR1 is SGDLS, CDR2 YYNGEE, per germline. There are 17 residues in the CDR3. The time point is: pre-sensitization, week 0. The treatment denotes: therapeutic diphenylcyclopropenone sensitization with weekly scalp DPC. Each CDR3 protein gets one entry after TCRdb re-called the RACE reads with MiXCR. The sample lists some 59,000 distinct CDR3 sequences; around 11% were seen once. The gene calls are TRBV9 and TRBJ1-1, with 8 positions matching TRBD1. Specimen: whole blood, collected in connection with sensitization to the hapten diphenylcyclopropenone (DPC). This sequence was found in a woman aged 40 to 55 with alopecia areata. Some clones in this sample may be carry-over from other donors' samples. CDR3 nucleotides: TGTGCCAGCAGCGTAGATCCCCAGGGGGCTGTGGACACTGAAGCTTTCTTT. Amino acid sequence: CASSVDPQGAVDTEAFF.